This TCR beta chain was profiled in a study of OX40 agonist ivuxolimab in advanced cancers. Measured with immunoSEQ multiplex PCR; TCRdb has only the in-frame clones, and not every one. The table includes around 88,000 clones, about 90% detected once. CDR3 size: 13 residues. CDR1 SGHDT and CDR2 YYEEEE come from the germline V gene. V was clipped by 4 bases and J by 3 bases; unmatched bases: 3. The sequence came from an adult with an advanced solid tumor such as melanoma, head and neck, liver or kidney cancer. The J gene is TRBJ1-2, the V gene TRBV5-6, with TRBD1 matching 7 bases. This material consisted of CD4+ or CD8+ T cells sorted from blood, taken in a trial of the OX40 agonist ivuxolimab. This CDR3 reads CASSLDRDYGYTF. The CDR3 DNA reads as TGTGCCAGCAGCCTTGACAGGGACTATGGCTACACCTTC.